A single sample gave rise to the 10 T cell receptor beta chains below, sequenced in a study of cytomegalovirus exposure and HLA in healthy donors. Assay used: immunoSEQ multiplex PCR; TCRdb lists only in-frame clones, some missing. This table has about 140,000 clones, approximately 84% appearing once. The sample taken for sequencing was PBMCs. The source is a man aged 25 to 40 in good health and CMV-seropositive.

This sequence joins TRBV18 and TRBJ2-1, with D hard to call. V was cut by 2 bases and J by 5 bases, with 10 bases left in between. The CDR3 extends over 14 amino acids. Germline V gene sequence: CDR1 KGHSH, CDR2 LQKENI. Written as DNA, the CDR3 is TGTGCCAGCTCACCAGAGGATTCGGACAATGAGCAGTTCTTC. Protein sequence: CASSPEDSDNEQFF.

The V call is TRBV7-9, the J call TRBJ2-5, with 7 bases fitting TRBD2. J lost 5 bases, V lost 5 bases, and 11 bases had no gene match. CDR3 length: 15 residues. CDR1 is SEHNR and CDR2 is FQNEAQ in the germline V gene (reference sequence). The CDR3 loop reads CASSPKRDWGETQYF. In DNA, the CDR3 is TGTGCCAGCAGCCCCAAGCGGGACTGGGGGGAGACCCAGTACTTC.

This clone was counted once. This chain joins TRBV4-2 and TRBJ1-3; tentatively, D is TRBD1 (6 bases). The germline V and J ends were trimmed by 1 base and 4 bases, with 14 bases remaining between them. The CDR3 sequence is 16 residues long. Per germline, CDR1 LGHNA and CDR2 YNFKEQ. The CDR3 protein is CASSQVTGQTGNTIYF. The CDR3 nucleotides are TGTGCCAGCAGCCAAGTTACAGGGCAAACGGGAAACACCATATATTTT.

The chain joins TRBV30 to TRBJ1-1; 10 bases line up with TRBD1. Germline-derived CDR1 and CDR2 are GTSNPN and SVGIG (reference sequence). This CDR3 is built from 14 residues. After removal of 0 bases from V and 5 bases from J, the junction contained 3 bases not matched to a gene. CDR3 coding DNA: TGTGCCTGGAGTGTACGACAGGGGGCGACTGAAGCTTTCTTT. This sequence encodes CAWSVRQGATEAFF.

V gene TRBV25-1 combines with J gene TRBJ2-1, with D possibly matching TRBD2 (6 bases). Trimming removed 7 bases from V and 0 bases from J, with 13 bases in between. This CDR3 contains 15 residues. The germline V gene has CDR1 MGHDK and CDR2 SYGVNS. The CDR3 DNA sequence: TGTGCCAGCACCCGGGACTTTATCTCCTACAATGAGCAGTTCTTC. This sequence encodes CASTRDFISYNEQFF.

V gene TRBV19 combines with J gene TRBJ2-5; TRBD2 matches at 9 bases. Unmatched junction bases numbered 8, after V lost 5 bases and J lost 4 bases. The CDR3 extends over 15 amino acids. CDR1 and CDR2 (germline): LNHDA, SQIVND (reference sequence). The CDR3 protein is CASSPAGGNSETQYF. The CDR3 DNA reads TGTGCCAGTAGTCCCGCGGGGGGGAACTCAGAGACCCAGTACTTC.

The chain links TRBV5-1 to TRBJ2-1, with 9 positions matching TRBD2. The CDR3 extends over 16 amino acids. The V gene's germline CDR1 is SGHRS and CDR2 YFSETQ. Trimming took 4 bases from V and 7 from J; bases not matched to a gene: 12. CDR3 protein: CASSPHRLAAGNEQFF. CDR3 sequence (DNA): TGCGCCAGCAGCCCACATCGACTAGCGGCGGGGAATGAGCAGTTCTTC.

The chain combines TRBV9 with TRBJ2-1; TRBD1 matches at 7 bases. The CDR3 has 15 amino acids. Germline V gene lookup returns CDR1 SGDLS and CDR2 YYNGEE. The V gene end was trimmed by 4 bases and the J gene end by 5 bases; junction bases not matched to a gene: 9. The CDR3 sequence is CASSTSGQIHNEQFF. Here the CDR3 DNA reads TGTGCCAGCAGCACCTCGGGACAGATTCACAATGAGCAGTTCTTC.

The count of this clone is one. This rearrangement joins TRBV27 to TRBJ1-5, with D unresolved. Trimming shortened V by 3 bases and J by 9 bases, and 12 bases separated the two germline ends. The length of the CDR3 is 13 residues. Germline V gives CDR1 MNHEY, CDR2 SMNVEV (reference sequence). This CDR3 reads CASSFGPRLPQHF. CDR3 nucleotide sequence: TGTGCCAGCAGTTTTGGGCCCCGTTTGCCCCAGCATTTT.

The chain carries TRBV5-1 and TRBJ1-1, with D perhaps TRBD1 (5 bases). The CDR3 runs to 16 residues. CDR1 SGHRS and CDR2 YFSETQ come from the germline V gene. V lost 3 bases and J 4 bases, leaving 19 bases between the germline ends. For the CDR3, the DNA is TGCGCCAGCAGCTCGAAATTAGGGGCTGATGGCACTGAAGCTTTCTTT. Protein product: CASSSKLGADGTEAFF. Full variable domain (remainder filled in from reference TRBV5-1 and TRBJ1-1): KAGVTQTPRYLIKTRGQQVTLSCSPISGHRSVSWYQQTPGQGLQFLFEYFSETQRNKGNFPGRFSGRQFSNSRSEMNVSTLELGDSALYLCASSSKLGADGTEAFFGQGTRLTVV.